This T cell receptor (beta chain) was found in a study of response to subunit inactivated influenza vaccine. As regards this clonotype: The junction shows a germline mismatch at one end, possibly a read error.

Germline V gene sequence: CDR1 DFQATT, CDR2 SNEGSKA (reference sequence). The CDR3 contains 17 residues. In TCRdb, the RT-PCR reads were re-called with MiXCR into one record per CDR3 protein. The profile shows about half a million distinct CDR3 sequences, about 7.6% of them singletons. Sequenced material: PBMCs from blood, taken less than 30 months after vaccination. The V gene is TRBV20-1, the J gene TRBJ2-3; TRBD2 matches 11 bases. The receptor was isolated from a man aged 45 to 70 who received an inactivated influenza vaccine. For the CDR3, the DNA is TGCTGTGCTAGAGACCTGCCGGGACTAGCGGGCACAGATACGCAGTATTTT. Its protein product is CCARDLPGLAGTDTQYF.